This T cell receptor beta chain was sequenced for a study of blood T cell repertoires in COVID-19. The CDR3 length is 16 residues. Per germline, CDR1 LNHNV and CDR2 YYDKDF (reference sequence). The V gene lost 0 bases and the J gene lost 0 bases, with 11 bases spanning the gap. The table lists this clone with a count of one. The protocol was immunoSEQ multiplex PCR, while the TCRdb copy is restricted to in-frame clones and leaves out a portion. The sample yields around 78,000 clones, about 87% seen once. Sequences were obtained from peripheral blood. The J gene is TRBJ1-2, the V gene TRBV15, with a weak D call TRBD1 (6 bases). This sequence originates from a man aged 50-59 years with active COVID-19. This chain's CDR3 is CATSRDWTEANYGYTF. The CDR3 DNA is TGTGCCACCAGCAGAGACTGGACAGAAGCTAACTATGGCTACACCTTC.